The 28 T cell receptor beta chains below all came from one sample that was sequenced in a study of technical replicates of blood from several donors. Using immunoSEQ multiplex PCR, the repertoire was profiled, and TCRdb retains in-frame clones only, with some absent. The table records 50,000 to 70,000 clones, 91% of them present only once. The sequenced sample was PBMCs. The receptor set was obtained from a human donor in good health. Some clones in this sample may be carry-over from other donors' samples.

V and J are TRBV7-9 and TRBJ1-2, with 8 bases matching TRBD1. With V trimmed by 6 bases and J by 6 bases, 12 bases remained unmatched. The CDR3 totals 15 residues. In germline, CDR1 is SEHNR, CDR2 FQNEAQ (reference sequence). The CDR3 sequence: CASRPPAGGTHGYTF. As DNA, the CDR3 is TGTGCCAGCAGACCCCCCGCAGGGGGCACCCATGGCTACACCTTC.

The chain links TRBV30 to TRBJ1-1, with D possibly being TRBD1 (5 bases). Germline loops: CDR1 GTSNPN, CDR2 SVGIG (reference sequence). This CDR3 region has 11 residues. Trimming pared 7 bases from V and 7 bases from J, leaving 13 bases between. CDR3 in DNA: TGTGCCTCGAAGCGACAGATTGAAGCTTTCTTT. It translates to CASKRQIEAFF.

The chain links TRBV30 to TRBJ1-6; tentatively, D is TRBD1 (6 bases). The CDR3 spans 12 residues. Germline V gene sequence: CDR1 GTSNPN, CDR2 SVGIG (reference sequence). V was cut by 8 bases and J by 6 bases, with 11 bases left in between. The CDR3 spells CAQDSSNSPLHF. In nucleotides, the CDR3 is TGTGCCCAGGACAGTTCTAATTCACCCCTCCACTTT.

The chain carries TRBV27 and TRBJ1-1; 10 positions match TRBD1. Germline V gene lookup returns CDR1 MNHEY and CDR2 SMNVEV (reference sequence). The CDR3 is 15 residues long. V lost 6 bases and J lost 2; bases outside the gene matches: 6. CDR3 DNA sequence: TGTGCCAGCAGCCTAGGGACAGGGGTTAACACTGAAGCTTTCTTT. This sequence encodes CASSLGTGVNTEAFF.

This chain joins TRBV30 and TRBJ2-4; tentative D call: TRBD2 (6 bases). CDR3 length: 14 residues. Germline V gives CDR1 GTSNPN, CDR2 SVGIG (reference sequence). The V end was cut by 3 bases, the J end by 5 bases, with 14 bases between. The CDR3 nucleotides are TGTGCCTGGAGCGGGGGAGCCCTCCAAAACATTCAGTACTTC. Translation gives CAWSGGALQNIQYF.

The CDR3 protein is CASSLNTIGAEYEKLFF. The CDR3 region has the DNA TGCGCCAGCAGCTTGAACACCATTGGGGCCGAATATGAAAAACTGTTTTTT. The rearrangement links TRBV5-1 to TRBJ1-4, with D maybe TRBD1 (5 bases). Per germline, CDR1 SGHRS and CDR2 YFSETQ. This CDR3 spans 17 amino acids. V shed 1 base and J shed 6 bases, with 19 bases lying between them.

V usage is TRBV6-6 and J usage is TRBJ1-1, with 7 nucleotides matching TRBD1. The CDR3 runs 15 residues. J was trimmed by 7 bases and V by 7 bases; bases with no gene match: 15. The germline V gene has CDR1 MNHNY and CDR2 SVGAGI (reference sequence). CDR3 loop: CASKNGGGVKVEAFF. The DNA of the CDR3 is TGTGCCAGCAAAAATGGAGGGGGCGTCAAAGTTGAAGCTTTCTTT.

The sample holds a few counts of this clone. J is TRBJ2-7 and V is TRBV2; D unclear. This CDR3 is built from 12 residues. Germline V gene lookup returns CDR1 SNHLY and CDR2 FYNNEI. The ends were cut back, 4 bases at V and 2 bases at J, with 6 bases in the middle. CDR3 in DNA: TGTGCCAGCAGTGGAGAACCCTACGAGCAGTACTTC. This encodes CASSGEPYEQYF.

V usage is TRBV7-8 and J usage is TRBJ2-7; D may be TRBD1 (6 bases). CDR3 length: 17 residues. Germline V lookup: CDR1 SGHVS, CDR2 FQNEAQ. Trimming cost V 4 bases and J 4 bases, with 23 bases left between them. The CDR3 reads CASSSIPRPQGSYEQYF. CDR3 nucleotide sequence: TGTGCCAGCAGCTCAATCCCCCGGCCGCAGGGGTCGTACGAGCAGTACTTC.

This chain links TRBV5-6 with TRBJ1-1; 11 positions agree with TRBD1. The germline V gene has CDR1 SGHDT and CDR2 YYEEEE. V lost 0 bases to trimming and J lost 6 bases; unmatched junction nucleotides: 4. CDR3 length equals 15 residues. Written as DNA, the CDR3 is TGTGCCAGCAGCTTGGTTCCGGGACAGGGGGCTGAAGCTTTCTTT. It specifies CASSLVPGQGAEAFF.

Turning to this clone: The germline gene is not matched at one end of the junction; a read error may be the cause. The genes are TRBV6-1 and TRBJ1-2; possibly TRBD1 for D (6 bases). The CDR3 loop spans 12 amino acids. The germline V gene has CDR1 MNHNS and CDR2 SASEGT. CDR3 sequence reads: CASRPDSPVGSF. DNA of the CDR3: TGTGCCAGCAGGCCGGACAGTCCGGTCGGGTCCTTC.

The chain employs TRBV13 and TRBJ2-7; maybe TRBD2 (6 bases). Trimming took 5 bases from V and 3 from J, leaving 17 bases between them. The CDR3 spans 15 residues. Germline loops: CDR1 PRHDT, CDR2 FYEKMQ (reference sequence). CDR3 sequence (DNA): TGTGCCAGCAGCCTCTATGGGGGGAAGGACTACGAGCAGTACTTC. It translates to CASSLYGGKDYEQYF.

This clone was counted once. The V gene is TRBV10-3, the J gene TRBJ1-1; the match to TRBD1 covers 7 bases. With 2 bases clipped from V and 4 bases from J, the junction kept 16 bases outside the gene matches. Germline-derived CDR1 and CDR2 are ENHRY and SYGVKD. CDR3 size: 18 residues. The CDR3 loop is CAISEDPGAQGDGTEAFF. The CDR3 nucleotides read TGTGCCATCAGTGAGGACCCAGGGGCCCAGGGGGACGGCACTGAAGCTTTCTTT.

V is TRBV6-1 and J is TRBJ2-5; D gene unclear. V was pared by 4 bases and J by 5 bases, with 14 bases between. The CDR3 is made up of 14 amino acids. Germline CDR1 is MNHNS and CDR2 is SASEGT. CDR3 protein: CASSVTERWETQYF. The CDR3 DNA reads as TGTGCCAGCAGTGTTACAGAGAGATGGGAGACCCAGTACTTC.

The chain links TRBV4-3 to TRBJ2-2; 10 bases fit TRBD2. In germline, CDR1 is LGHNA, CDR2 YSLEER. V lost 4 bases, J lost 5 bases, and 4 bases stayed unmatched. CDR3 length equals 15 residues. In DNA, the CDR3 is TGCGCCAGCAGCCGCACTAGCGGGATTACCGGGGAGCTGTTTTTT. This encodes CASSRTSGITGELFF.

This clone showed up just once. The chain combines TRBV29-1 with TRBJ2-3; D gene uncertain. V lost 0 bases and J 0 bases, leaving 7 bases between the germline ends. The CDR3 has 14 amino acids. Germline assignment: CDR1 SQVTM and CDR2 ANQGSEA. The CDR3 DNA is TGCAGCGTTGAAGAATACAGAAGCACAGATACGCAGTATTTT. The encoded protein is CSVEEYRSTDTQYF.

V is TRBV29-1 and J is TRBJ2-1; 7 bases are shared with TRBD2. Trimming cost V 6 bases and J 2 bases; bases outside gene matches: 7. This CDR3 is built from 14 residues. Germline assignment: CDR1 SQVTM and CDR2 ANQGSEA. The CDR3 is CSVPTLATYNEQFF. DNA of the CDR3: TGCAGCGTACCGACACTAGCGACCTACAATGAGCAGTTCTTC.

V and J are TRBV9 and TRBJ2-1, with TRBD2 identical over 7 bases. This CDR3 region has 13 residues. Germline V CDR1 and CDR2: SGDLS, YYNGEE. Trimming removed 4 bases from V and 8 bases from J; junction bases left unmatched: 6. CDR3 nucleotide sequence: TGTGCCAGCAGCCCTTGGGACTATGATGAGCAGTTCTTC. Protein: CASSPWDYDEQFF.

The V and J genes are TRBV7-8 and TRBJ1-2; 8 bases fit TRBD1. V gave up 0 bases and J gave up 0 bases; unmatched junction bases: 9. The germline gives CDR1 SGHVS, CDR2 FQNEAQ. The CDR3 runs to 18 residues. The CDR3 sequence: CASSLAQGAKLANYGYTF. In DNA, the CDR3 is TGTGCCAGCAGCTTAGCGCAGGGGGCCAAATTAGCTAACTATGGCTACACCTTC.

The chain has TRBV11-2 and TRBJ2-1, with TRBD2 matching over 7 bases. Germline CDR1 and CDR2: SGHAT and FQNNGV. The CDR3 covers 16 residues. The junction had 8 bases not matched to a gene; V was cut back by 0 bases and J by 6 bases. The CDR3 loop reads CASSLEVGGPVNEQFF. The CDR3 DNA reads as TGTGCCAGCAGCTTAGAGGTGGGAGGGCCAGTCAATGAGCAGTTCTTC.

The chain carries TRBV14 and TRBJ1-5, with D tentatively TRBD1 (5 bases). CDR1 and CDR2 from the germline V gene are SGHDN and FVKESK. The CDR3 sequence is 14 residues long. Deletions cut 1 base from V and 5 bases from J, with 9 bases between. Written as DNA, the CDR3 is TGTGCCAGCAGCCAAGGGGGCAACCATCAGCCCCAGCATTTT. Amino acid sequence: CASSQGGNHQPQHF.

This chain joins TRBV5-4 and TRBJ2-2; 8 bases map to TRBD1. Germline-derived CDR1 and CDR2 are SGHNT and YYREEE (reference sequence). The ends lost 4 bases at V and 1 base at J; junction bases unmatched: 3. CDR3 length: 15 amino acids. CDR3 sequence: CASSLDRENTGELFF. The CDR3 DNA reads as TGTGCCAGCAGCCTGGACAGGGAGAACACCGGGGAGCTGTTTTTT.

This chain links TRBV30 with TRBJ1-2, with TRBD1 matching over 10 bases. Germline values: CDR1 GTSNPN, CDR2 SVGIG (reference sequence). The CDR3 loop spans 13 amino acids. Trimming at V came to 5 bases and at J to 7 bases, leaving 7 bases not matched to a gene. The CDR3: CAWGGQGTFGYTF. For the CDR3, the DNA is TGTGCCTGGGGGGGACAGGGGACGTTTGGCTACACCTTC.

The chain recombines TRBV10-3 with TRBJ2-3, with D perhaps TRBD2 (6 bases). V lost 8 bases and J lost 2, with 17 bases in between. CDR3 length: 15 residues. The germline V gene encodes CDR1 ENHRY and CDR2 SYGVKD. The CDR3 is CAIRTGTSSTDTQYF. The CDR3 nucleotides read TGTGCCATCCGGACCGGGACTTCGTCCACAGATACGCAGTATTTT.

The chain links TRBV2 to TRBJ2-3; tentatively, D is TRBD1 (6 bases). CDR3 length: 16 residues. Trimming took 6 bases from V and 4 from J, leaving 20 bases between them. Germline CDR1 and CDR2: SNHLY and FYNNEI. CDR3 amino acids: CASSYRQALAPDTQYF. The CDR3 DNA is TGTGCCAGCAGCTACCGACAGGCCCTTGCGCCAGATACGCAGTATTTT.

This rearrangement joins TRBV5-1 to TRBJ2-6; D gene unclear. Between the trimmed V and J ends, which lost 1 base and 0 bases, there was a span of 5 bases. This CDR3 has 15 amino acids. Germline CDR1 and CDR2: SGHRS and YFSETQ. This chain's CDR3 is CASSLWSSGANVLTF. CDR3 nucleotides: TGCGCCAGCAGCTTGTGGAGCTCTGGGGCCAACGTCCTGACTTTC.

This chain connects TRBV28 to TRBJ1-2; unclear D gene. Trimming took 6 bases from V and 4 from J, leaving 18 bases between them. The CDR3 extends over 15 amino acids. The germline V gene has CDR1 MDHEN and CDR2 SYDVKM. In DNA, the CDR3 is TGTGCCAGCAGACCAACCGGGTCCTATTCCTATGGCTACACCTTC. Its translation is CASRPTGSYSYGYTF.

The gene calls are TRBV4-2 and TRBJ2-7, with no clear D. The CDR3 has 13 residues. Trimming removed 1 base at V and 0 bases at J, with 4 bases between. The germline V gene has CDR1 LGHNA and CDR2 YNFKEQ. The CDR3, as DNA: TGTGCCAGCAGCCAAGCTAGCTCCTACGAGCAGTACTTC. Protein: CASSQASSYEQYF.